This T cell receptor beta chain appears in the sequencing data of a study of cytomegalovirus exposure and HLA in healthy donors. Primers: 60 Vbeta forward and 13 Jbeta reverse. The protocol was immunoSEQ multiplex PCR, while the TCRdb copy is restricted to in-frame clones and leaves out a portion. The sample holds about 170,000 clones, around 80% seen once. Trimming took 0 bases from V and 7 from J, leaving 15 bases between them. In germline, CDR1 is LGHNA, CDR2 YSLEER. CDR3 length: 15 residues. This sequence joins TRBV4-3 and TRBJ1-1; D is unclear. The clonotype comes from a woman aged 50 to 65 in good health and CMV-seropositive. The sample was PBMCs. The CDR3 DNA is TGCGCCAGCAGCCAAGACAAGGCGGGAGGGCATGAAGCTTTCTTT. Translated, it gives CASSQDKAGGHEAFF.